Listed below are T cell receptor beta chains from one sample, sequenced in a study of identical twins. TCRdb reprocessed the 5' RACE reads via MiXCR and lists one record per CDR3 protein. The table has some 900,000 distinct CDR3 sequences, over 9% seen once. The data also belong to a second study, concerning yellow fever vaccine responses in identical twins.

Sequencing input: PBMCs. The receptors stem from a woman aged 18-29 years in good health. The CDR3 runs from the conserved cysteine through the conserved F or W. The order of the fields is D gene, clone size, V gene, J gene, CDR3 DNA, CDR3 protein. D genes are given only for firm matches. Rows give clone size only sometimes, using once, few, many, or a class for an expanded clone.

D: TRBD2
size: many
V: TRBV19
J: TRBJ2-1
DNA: TGTGCCAGTAGTACCCGGACTAGCGGGAGGGCTATAAATGAGCAGTTCTTC
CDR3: CASSTRTSGRAINEQFF

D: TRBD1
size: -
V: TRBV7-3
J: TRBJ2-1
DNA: TGTGCCAGCAGCGGCGGGACAGGATACAATGAGCAGTTCTTC
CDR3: CASSGGTGYNEQFF

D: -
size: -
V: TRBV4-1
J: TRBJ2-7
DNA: TGCGCCAGCAGCCAACCCCTCTCCGGTCGGCTGGGCTACGAGCAGTACTTC
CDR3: CASSQPLSGRLGYEQYF

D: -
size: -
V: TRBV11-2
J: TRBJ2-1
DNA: TGTGCCAGCAGCTCCCGAGGGGGGGAAGGTGAGCAGTTCTTC
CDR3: CASSSRGGEGEQFF

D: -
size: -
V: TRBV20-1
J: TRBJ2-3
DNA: TGCAGTGCTAGCCCCCTCGCTAGCGACACAGATACGCAGTATTTT
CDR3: CSASPLASDTDTQYF

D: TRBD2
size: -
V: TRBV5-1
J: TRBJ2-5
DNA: TGCGCCAGCAGCTTGGCCGGGCTAGCGGGGGTTCAAGAGACCCAGTACTTC
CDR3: CASSLAGLAGVQETQYF

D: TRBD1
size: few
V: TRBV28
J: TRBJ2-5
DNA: TGTGCCAGCAAACGTCCGGGACAGGGGGTTGGAGAGACCCAGTACTTC
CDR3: CASKRPGQGVGETQYF

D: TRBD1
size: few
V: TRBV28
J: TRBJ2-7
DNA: TGTGCCAGCAGCCAGGGGGGGCCGGGACAGGGGGGAATCCCCTACGAGCAGTACTTC
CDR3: CASSQGGPGQGGIPYEQYF

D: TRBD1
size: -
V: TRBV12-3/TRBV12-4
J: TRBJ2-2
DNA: TGTGCCTGCTGTTTGGGGGGACAGGGACGAAATTTTAACACCGGGGAGCTGTTTTTT
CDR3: CACCLGGQGRNFNTGELFF

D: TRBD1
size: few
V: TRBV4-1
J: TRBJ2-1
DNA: TGCGCCAGCAGCCGAAAAGGACAGGGGGAAGGCCCGTACAATGAGCAGTTCTTC
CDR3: CASSRKGQGEGPYNEQFF

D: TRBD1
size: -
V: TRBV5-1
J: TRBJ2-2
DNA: TGCGCCAGCGAGTCGACAGGGGGCGTTACCGGGGAGCTGTTTTTT
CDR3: CASESTGGVTGELFF

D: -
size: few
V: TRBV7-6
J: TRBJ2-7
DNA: TGTGCCAGCAGCTTAGGTGCCCAGGGGTACGAGCAGTACTTC
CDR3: CASSLGAQGYEQYF

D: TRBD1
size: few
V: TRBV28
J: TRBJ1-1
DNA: TGTGCCAGCAGTTCACAGGGGCTGAACACTGAAGCTTTCTTT
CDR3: CASSSQGLNTEAFF

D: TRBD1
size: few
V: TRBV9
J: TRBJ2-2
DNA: TGTGCCAGCAGCGTTAGACAGGGATTAAACACCGGGGAGCTGTTTTTT
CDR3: CASSVRQGLNTGELFF

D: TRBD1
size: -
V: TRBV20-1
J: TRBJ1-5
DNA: TGCAGTGCAAATCCGGGACAGGGAAATCAGCCCCAGCATTTT
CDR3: CSANPGQGNQPQHF

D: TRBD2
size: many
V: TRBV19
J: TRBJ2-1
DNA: TGTGCCAGTAGTATAGTGGCGCTAGCGGTAAGCTCCTACAATGAGCAGTTCTTC
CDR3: CASSIVALAVSSYNEQFF

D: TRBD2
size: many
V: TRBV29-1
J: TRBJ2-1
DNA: TGCACCGGAAAGCGGGAGTGGGGGGAGCAGTTCTTC
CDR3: CTGKREWGEQFF

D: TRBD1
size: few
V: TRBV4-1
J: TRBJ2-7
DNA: TGCGCCAGCAGCGTGGACAGGACGGTGGGCTACGAGCAGTACTTC
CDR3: CASSVDRTVGYEQYF

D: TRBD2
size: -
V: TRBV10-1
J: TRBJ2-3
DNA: TGCGCCAGCAGCGAGTCTGCTAGCGGGACCCCCGATACGCAGTATTTT
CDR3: CASSESASGTPDTQYF

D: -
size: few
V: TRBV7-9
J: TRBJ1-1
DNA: TGTGCCAGCAGCTTAGCGGCAGGGCAGACTGAAGCTTTCTTT
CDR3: CASSLAAGQTEAFF

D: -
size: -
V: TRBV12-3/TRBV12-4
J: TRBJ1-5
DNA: TGTGCCAGCAGTTTGCGGGGCACTAGCAATCAGCCCCAGCATTTT
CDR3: CASSLRGTSNQPQHF

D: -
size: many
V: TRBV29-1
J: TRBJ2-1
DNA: TGCAGCGTTACGGGGGCAGGTTCCTACAATGAGCAGTTCTTC
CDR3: CSVTGAGSYNEQFF

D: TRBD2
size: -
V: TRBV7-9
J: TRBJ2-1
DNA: TGTGCCAGCAGCTCACCCGGGACTAGCGCCAATGAGCAGTTCTTC
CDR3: CASSSPGTSANEQFF

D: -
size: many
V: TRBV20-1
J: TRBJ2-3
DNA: TGCAGTGCTAGACGATCGACAGGAAGCACAGATACGCAGTATTTT
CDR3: CSARRSTGSTDTQYF

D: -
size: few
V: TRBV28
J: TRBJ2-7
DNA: TGTGCCAGCAGTACCAGGGGAGGCGGAGAGCCCTACGAGCAGTACTTC
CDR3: CASSTRGGGEPYEQYF

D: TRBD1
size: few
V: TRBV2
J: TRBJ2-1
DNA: TGTGCCAGCAGCCAAGGGACAGGGAAGGGGAATGAGCAGTTCTTC
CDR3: CASSQGTGKGNEQFF

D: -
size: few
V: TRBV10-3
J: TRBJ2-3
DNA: TGTGCCATCTCGGACCTGAGCACAGATACGCAGTATTTT
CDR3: CAISDLSTDTQYF

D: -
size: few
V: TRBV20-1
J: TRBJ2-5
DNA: TGCAGTGGCGTTAAAGAGACCCAGTACTTC
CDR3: CSGVKETQYF

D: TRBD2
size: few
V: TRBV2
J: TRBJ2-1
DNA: TGTGCCGTGGGACTAGCGGAGGCCAATGAGCAGTTCTTC
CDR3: CAVGLAEANEQFF

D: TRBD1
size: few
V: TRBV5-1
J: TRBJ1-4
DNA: TGCGCCAGCAGCCTACGACAGGGGGGCGGTGAAAAACTGTTTTTT
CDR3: CASSLRQGGGEKLFF

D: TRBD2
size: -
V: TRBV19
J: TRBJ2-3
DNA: TGTGCCAGCGGCCCCGTGCGGGGGAGGGCAGATACGCAGTATTTT
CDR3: CASGPVRGRADTQYF

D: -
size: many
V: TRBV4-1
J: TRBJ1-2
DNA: TGCGCCAGCAGCCAAGAAGGGTACAGGGAGTCCTATGGCTACACCTTC
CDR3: CASSQEGYRESYGYTF

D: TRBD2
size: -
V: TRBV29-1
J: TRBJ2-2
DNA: TGCAGCGTTGATGCTAGCGGTGGGGAGCTGTTTTTT
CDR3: CSVDASGGELFF

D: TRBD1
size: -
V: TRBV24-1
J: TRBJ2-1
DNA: TGTGCCACCAGTGATCCGCCAGGGGGCGGTTACAATGAGCAGTTCTTC
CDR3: CATSDPPGGGYNEQFF

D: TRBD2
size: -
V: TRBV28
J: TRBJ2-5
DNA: TGTGCCAGCAGCATATCCCACCTAGCGGGAGTGAGGAAGACCCAGTACTTC
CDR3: CASSISHLAGVRKTQYF

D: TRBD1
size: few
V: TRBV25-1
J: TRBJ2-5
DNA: TGTGCCAGCAGTGACCTACAGGGGGCTGGGGAGACCCAGTACTTC
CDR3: CASSDLQGAGETQYF

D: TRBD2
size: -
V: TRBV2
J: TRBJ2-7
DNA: TGTGCCAGCAGTGACCCGACTAGCGGGAGTTACGAGCAGTACTTC
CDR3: CASSDPTSGSYEQYF

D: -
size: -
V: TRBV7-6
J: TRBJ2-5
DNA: TGTGCCAGCAGCTTAACGGAGGCCGGGACCCAGTACTTC
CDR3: CASSLTEAGTQYF

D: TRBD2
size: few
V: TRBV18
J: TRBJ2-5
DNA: TGTGCCAGCTCACCGTACCGACTAGCGGGGAGCCAAGAGACCCAGTACTTC
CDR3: CASSPYRLAGSQETQYF

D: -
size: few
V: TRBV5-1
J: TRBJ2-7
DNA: TGCGCCAGCAGCTTGGGTCAGGGGGGGCACGAGCAGTACTTC
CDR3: CASSLGQGGHEQYF

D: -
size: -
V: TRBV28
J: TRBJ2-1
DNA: TGTGCCAGCATCTCACCGCTGCAATACAATGAGCAGTTCTTC
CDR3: CASISPLQYNEQFF

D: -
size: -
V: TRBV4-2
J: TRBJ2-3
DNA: TGTGCCAGCAGCCAAGATGGTCTAGACCCCCCGTCCTTT
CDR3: CASSQDGLDPPSF

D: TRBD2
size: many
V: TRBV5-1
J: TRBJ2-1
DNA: TGCGCCAGCAGCCCGGGACTAGCAGCCTACAATGAGCAGTTCTTC
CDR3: CASSPGLAAYNEQFF

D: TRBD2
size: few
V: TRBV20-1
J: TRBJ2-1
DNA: TGCAGTGCCCTTAGCGGGGTGAACTCCTACAATGAGCAGTTCTTC
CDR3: CSALSGVNSYNEQFF

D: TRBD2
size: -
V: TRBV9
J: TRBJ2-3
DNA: TGTGCCAGCAGGGCTAGCGGCCGTAGCACAGATACGCAGTATTTT
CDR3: CASRASGRSTDTQYF

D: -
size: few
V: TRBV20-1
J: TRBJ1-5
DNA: TGCAGTGCGCAACAGGGAGGGGATAGCAATCAGCCCCAGCATTTT
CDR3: CSAQQGGDSNQPQHF

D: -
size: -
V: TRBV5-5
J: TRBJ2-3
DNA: TGTGCCAGCAGCGATACGACGGGAACAGATACGCAGTATTTT
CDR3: CASSDTTGTDTQYF

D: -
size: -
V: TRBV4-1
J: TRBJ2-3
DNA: TGCGCCAGCAGCCTTACACCAGCGGCAGATACGCAGTATTTT
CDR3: CASSLTPAADTQYF

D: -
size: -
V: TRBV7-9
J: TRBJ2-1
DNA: TGTGCCAGCAGCCTCCAAGGGACCCAGACGTACAATGAGCAGTTCTTC
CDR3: CASSLQGTQTYNEQFF

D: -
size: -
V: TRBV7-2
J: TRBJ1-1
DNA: TGTGCCAGCAGCTTAGGGGTGGGAAGGACTAACACTGAAGCTTTCTTT
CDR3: CASSLGVGRTNTEAFF